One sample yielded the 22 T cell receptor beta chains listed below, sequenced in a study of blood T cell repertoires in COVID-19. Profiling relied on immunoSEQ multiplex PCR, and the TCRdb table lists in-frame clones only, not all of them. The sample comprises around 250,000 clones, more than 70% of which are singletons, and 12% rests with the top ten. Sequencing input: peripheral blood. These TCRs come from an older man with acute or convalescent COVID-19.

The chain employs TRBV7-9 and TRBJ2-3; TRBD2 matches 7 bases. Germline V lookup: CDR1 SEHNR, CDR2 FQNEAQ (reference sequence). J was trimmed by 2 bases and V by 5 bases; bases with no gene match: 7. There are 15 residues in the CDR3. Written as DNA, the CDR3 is TGTGCCAGCAGCACCTCTAGCGGATCCACAGATACGCAGTATTTT. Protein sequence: CASSTSSGSTDTQYF.

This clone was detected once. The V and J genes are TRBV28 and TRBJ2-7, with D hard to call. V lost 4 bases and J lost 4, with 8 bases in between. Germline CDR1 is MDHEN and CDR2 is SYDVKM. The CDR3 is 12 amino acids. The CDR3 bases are TGTGCCAGCAGTTCCACTAATTACGAGCAGTACTTC. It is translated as CASSSTNYEQYF.

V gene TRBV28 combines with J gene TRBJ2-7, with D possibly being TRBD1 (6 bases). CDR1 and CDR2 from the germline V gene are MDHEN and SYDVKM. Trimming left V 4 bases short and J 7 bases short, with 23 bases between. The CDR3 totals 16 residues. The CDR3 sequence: CASSSTGRTAIQEQYF. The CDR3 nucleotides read TGTGCCAGCAGTTCAACTGGACGGACAGCAATTCAGGAGCAGTACTTC. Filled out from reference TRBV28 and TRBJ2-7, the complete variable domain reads DVKVTQSSRYLVKRTGEKVFLECVQDMDHENMFWYRQDPGLGLRLIYFSYDVKMKEKGDIPEGYSVSREKKERFSLILESASTNQTSMYLCASSSTGRTAIQEQYFGPGTRLTVT.

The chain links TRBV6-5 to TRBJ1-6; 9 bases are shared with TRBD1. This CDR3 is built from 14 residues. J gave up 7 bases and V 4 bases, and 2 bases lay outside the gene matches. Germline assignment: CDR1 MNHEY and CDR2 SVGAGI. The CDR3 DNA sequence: TGTGCCAGCAGTTGGGACAGGGAAAATTCACCCCTCCACTTT. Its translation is CASSWDRENSPLHF.

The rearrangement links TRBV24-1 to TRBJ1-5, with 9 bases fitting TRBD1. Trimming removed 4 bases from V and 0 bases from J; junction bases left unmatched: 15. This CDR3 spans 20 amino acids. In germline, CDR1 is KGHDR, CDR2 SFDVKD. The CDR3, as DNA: TGTGCCACCAGTGACCGCGACCGGGACAGGGTGGGTTATAGCAATCAGCCCCAGCATTTT. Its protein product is CATSDRDRDRVGYSNQPQHF.

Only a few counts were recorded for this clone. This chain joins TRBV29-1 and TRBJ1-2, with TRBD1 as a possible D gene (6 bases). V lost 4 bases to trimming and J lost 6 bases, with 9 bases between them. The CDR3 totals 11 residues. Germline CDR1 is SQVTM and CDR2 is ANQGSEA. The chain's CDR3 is CSVADRNGYTF. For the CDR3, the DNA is TGCAGCGTTGCTGACAGGAATGGCTACACCTTC. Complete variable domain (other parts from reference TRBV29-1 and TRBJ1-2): SAVISQKPSRDICQRGTSLTIQCQVDSQVTMMFWYRQQPGQSLTLIATANQGSEATYESGFVIDKFPISRPNLTFSTLTVSNMSPEDSSIYLCSVADRNGYTFGSGTRLTVV.

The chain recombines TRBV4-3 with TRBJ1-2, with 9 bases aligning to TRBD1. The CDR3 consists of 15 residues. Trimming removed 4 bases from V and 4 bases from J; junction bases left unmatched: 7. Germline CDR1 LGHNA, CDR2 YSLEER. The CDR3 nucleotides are TGCGCCAGCAGCCCGGGGACAGGGCACTCCTATGGCTACACCTTC. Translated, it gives CASSPGTGHSYGYTF.

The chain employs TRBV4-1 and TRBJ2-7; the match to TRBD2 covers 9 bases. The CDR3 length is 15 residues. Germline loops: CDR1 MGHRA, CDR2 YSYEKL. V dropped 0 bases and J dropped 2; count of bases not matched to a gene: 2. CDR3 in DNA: TGCGCCAGCAGCCAAGATGGCGGGGGGGCCTACGAGCAGTACTTC. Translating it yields CASSQDGGGAYEQYF.

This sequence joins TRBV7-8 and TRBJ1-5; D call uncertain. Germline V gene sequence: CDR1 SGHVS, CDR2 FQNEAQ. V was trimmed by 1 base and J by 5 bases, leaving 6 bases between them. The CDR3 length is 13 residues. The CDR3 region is CASSLDMDQPQHF. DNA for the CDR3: TGTGCCAGCAGCTTAGACATGGATCAGCCCCAGCATTTT.

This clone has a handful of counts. This chain's CDR3 is CATQQGGSTGELFF. The CDR3 nucleotides are TGTGCTACCCAGCAGGGTGGGTCCACCGGGGAGCTGTTTTTT. This sequence joins TRBV7-8 and TRBJ2-2, with D possibly TRBD1 on 5 matching bases. The CDR3 spans 14 residues. The germline CDR1 and CDR2 sequences are SGHVS and FQNEAQ.

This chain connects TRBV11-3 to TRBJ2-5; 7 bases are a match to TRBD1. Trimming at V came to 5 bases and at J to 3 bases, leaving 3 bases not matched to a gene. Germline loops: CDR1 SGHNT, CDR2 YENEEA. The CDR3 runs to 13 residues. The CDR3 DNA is TGTGCCAGCAGCGCAGGGACAGAAGAGACCCAGTACTTC. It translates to CASSAGTEETQYF.

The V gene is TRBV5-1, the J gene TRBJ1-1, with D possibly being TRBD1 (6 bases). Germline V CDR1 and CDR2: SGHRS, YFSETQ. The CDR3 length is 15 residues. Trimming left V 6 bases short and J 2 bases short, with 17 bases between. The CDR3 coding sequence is TGCGCCAGCATCGGGGGGGCCCGAGGTAACACTGAAGCTTTCTTT. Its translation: CASIGGARGNTEAFF.

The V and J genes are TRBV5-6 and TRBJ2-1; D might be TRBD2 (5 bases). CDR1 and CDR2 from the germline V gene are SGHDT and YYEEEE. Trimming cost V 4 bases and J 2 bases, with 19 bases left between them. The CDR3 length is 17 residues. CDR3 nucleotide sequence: TGTGCCAGCAGCCCGGGATTAGGCGGTGCGCCCTACAATGAGCAGTTCTTC. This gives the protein CASSPGLGGAPYNEQFF. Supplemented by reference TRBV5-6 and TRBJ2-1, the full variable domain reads DAGVTQSPTHLIKTRGQQVTLRCSPKSGHDTVSWYQQALGQGPQFIFQYYEEEERQRGNFPDRFSGHQFPNYSSELNVNALLLGDSALYLCASSPGLGGAPYNEQFFGPGTRLTVL.

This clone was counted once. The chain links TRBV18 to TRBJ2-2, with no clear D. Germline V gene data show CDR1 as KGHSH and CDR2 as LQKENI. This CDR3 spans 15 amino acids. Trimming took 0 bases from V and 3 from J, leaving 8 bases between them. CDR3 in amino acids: CASSPPSQYTGELFF. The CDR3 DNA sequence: TGTGCCAGCTCACCACCCTCCCAGTACACCGGGGAGCTGTTTTTT.

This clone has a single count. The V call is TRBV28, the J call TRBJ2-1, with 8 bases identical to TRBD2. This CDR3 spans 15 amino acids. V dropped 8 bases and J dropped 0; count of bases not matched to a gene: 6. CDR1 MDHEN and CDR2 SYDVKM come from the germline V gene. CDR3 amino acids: CASRQAGVSYNEQFF. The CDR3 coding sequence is TGTGCCAGCCGCCAAGCGGGGGTCTCCTACAATGAGCAGTTCTTC.

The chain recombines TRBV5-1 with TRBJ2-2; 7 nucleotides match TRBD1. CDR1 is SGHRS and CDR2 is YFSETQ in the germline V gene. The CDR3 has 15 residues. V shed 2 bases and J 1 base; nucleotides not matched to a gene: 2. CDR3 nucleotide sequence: TGCGCCAGCAGCTTACAGGGGCTGAACACCGGGGAGCTGTTTTTT. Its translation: CASSLQGLNTGELFF.

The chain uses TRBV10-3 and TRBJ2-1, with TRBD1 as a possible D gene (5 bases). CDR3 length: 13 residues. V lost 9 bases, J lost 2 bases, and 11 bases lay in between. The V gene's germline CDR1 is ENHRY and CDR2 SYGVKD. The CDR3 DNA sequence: TGTGCCATTACGGCAGGGACCTACAATGAGCAGTTCTTC. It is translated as CAITAGTYNEQFF.

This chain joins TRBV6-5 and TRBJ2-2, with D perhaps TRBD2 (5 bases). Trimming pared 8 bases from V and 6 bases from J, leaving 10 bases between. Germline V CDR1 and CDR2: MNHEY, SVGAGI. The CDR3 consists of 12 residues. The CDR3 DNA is TGTGCCAGCGTCGGAGGTCCCGGGGAGCTGTTTTTT. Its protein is CASVGGPGELFF.

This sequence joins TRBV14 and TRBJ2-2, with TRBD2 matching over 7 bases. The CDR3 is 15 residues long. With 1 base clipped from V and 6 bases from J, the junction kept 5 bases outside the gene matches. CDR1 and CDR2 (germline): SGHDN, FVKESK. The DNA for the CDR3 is TGTGCCAGCAGCCAAGTGCGGGGGAGACCCGGGGAGCTGTTTTTT. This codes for CASSQVRGRPGELFF.

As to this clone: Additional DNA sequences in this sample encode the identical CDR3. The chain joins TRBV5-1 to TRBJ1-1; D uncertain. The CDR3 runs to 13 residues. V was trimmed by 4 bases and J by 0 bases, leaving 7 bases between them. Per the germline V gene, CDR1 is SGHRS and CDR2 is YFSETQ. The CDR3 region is CASSLTVNTEAFF. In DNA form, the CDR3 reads TGCGCCAGCAGCCTAACAGTGAACACTGAAGCTTTCTTT.

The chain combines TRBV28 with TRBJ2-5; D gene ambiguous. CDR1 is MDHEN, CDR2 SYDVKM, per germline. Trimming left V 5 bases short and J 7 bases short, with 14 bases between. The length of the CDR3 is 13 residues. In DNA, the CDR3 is TGTGCCAGCAGTGTGGAGTCCTCCGGGACCCAGTACTTC. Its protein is CASSVESSGTQYF. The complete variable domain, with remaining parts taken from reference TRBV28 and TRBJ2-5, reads DVKVTQSSRYLVKRTGEKVFLECVQDMDHENMFWYRQDPGLGLRLIYFSYDVKMKEKGDIPEGYSVSREKKERFSLILESASTNQTSMYLCASSVESSGTQYFGPGTRLLVL.

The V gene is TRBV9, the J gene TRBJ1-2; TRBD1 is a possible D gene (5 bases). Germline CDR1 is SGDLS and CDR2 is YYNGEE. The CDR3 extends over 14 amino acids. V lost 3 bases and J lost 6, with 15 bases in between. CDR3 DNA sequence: TGTGCCAGCAGCGCGGGGGAACTCTTTAATGGCTACACCTTC. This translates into CASSAGELFNGYTF.